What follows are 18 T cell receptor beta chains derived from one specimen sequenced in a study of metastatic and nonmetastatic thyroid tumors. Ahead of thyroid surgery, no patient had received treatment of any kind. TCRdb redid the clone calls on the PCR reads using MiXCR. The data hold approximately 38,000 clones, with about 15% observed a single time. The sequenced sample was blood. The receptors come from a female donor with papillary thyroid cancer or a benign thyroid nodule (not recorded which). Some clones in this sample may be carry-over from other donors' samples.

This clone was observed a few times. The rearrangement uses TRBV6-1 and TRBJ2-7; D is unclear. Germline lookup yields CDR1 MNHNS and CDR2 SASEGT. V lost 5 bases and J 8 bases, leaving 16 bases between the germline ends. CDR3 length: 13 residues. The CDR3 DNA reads TGTGCCAGCAGTAGCAGGACCGTCTTCCAGCAGTACTTC. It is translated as CASSSRTVFQQYF.

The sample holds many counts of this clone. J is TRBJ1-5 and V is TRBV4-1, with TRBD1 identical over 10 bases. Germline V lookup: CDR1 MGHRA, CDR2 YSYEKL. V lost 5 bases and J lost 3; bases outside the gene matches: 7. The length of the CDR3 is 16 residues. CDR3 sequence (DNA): TGCGCCAGCAGCACCCGGACAGGGGGGATCAATCAGCCCCAGCATTTT. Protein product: CASSTRTGGINQPQHF.

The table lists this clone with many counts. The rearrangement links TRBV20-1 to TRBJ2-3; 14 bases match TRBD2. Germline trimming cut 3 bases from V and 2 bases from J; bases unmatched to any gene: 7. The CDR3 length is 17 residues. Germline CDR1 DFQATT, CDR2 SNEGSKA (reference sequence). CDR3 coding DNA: TGCAGTGCTAGCGACGGGACTAGCGGGAGATACACAGATACGCAGTATTTT. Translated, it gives CSASDGTSGRYTDTQYF.

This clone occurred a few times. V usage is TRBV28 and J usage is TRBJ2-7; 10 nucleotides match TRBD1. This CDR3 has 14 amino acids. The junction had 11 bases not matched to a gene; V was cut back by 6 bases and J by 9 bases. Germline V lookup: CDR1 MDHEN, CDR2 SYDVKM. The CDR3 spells CASRAGTGVRAQYF. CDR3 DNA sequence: TGTGCCAGCAGGGCCGGGACAGGGGTGAGGGCGCAGTACTTC.

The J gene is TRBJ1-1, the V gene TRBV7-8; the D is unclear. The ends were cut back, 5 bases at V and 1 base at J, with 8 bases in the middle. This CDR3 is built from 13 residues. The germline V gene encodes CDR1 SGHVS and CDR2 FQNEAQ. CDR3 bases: TGTGCCAGCAGCGTGTATTCGAACACTGAAGCTTTCTTT. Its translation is CASSVYSNTEAFF.

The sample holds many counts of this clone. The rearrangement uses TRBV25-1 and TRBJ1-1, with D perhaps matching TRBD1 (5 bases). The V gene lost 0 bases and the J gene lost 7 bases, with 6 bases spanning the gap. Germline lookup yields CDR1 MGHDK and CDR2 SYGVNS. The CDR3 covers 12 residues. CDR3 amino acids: CASSEYGGEAFF. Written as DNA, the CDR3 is TGTGCCAGCAGTGAATATGGGGGTGAAGCTTTCTTT.

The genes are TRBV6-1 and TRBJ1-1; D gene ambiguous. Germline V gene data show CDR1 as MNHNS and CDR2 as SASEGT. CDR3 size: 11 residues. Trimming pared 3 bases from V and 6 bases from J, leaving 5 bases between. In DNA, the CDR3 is TGTGCCAGCAGTGATGGGCCTGAAGCTTTCTTT. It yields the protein CASSDGPEAFF.

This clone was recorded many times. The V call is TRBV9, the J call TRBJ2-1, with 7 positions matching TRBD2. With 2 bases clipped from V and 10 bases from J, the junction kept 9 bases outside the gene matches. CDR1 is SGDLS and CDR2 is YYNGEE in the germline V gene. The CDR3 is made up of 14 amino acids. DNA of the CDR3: TGTGCCAGCAGCGTTGGGACTACACTCGAGGAGCAGTTCTTC. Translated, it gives CASSVGTTLEEQFF.

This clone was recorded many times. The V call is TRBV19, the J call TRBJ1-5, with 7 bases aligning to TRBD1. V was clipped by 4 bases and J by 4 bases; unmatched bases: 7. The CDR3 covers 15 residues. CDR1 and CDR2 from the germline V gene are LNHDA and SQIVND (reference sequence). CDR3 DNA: TGTGCCAGTAGTACTTGGGACAGCCTGAATCAGCCCCAGCATTTT. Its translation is CASSTWDSLNQPQHF. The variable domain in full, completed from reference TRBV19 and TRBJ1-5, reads DGGITQSPKYLFRKEGQNVTLSCEQNLNHDAMYWYRQDPGQGLRLIYYSQIVNDFQKGDIAEGYSVSREKKESFPLTVTSAQKNPTAFYLCASSTWDSLNQPQHFGDGTRLSIL.

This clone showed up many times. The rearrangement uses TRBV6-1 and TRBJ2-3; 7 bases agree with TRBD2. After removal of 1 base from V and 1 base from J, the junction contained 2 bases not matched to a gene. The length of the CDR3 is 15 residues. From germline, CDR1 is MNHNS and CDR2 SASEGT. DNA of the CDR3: TGTGCCAGCAGTGAAGTAGCGGGCCGCACAGATACGCAGTATTTT. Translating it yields CASSEVAGRTDTQYF.

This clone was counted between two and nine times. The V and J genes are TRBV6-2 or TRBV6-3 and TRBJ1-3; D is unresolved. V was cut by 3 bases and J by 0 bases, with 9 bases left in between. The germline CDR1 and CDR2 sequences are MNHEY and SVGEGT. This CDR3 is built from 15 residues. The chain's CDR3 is CASSYHESSGNTIYF. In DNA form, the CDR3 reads TGTGCCAGCAGTTATCACGAGAGCTCTGGAAACACCATATATTTT.

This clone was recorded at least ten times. CDR3 DNA sequence: TGTGCCAGCAGCTTAAAGACAGGGGGCCCCCAAGAGACCCAGTACTTC. Translation gives CASSLKTGGPQETQYF. The chain uses TRBV5-5 and TRBJ2-5, with 10 bases identical to TRBD1. The CDR3 is 16 residues long. CDR1 is SGHKS and CDR2 is YYEKEE in the germline V gene (reference sequence). Unmatched junction bases numbered 5, after V lost 2 bases and J lost 1 base.

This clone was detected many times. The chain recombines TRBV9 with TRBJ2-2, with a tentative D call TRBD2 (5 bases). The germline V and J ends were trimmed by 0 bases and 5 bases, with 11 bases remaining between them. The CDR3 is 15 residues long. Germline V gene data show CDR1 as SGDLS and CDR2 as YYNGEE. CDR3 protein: CASSVVQRGTGELFF. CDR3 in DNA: TGTGCCAGCAGCGTAGTTCAACGGGGTACCGGGGAGCTGTTTTTT.

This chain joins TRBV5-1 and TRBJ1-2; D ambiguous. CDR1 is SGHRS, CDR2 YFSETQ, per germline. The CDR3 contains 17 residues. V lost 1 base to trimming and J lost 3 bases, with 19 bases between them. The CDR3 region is CASSLTREGQWDYGYTF. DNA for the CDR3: TGCGCCAGCAGCTTGACGAGAGAGGGCCAATGGGACTATGGCTACACCTTC.

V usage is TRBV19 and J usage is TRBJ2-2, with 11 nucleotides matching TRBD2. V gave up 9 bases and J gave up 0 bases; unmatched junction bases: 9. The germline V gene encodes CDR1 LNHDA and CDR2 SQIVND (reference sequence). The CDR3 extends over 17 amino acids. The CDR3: CASAPGLAAPNTGELFF. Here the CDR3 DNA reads TGTGCCAGCGCCCCGGGACTAGCGGCCCCGAACACCGGGGAGCTGTTTTTT.

CDR3 amino acids: CATSRDLSFTDTQYF. DNA of the CDR3: TGTGCCACCAGCAGAGATCTCAGCTTCACAGATACGCAGTATTTT. The rearrangement joins TRBV15 to TRBJ2-3; D remains unclear. CDR1 is LNHNV, CDR2 YYDKDF, per germline (reference sequence). With 0 bases removed from V and 2 bases from J, the gap between germline ends came to 9 bases. The CDR3 spans 15 residues.

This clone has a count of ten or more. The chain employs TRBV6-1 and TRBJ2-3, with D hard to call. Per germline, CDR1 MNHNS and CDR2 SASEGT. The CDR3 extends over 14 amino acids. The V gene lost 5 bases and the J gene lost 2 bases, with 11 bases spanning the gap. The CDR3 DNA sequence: TGTGCCAGCAGTTCTAGGCCCCACACAGATACGCAGTATTTT. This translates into CASSSRPHTDTQYF.

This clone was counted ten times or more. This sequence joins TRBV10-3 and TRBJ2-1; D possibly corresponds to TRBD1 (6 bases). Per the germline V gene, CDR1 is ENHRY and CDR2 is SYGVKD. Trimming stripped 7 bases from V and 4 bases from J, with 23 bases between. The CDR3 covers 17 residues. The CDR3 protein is CAITERQGHGTYNEQFF. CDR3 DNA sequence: TGTGCCATCACCGAACGACAAGGCCATGGGACATACAATGAGCAGTTCTTC.